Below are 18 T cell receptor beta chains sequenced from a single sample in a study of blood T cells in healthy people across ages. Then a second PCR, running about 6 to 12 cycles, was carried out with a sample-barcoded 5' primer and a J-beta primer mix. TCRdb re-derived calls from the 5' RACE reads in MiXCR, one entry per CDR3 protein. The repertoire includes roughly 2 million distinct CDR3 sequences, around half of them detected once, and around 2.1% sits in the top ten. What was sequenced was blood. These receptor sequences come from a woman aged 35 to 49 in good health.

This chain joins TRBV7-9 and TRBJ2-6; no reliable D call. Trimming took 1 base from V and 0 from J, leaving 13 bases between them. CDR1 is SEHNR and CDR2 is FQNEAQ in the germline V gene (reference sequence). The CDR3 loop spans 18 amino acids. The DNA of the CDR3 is TGTGCCAGCAGCTTAGGTTCTGGGTCTCGCTCTGGGGCCAACGTCCTGACTTTC. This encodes CASSLGSGSRSGANVLTF.

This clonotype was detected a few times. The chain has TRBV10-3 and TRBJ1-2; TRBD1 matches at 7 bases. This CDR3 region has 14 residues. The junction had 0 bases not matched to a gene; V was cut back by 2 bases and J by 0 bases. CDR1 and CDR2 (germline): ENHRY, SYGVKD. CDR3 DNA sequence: TGTGCCATCAGTGAGGGACAGGCTAACTATGGCTACACCTTC. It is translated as CAISEGQANYGYTF.

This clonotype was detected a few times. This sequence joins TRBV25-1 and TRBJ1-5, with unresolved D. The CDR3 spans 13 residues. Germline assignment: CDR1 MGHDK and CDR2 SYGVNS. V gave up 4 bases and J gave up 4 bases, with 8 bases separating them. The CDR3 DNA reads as TGTGCCAGCAGTGTGGGGATTAATCAGCCCCAGCATTTT. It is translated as CASSVGINQPQHF.

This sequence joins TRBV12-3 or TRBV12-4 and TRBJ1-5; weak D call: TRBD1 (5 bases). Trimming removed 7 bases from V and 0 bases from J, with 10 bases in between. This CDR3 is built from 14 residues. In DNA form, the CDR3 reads TGTGCCAGCACCCGGACAAATAGCAATCAGCCCCAGCATTTT. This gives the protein CASTRTNSNQPQHF.

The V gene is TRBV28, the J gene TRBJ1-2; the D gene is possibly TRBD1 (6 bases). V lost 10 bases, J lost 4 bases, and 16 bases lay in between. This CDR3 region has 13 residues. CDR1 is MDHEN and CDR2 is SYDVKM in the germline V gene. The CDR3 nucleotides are TGTGCCACAGGGGACCGGACCAGCTATGGCTACACCTTC. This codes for CATGDRTSYGYTF.

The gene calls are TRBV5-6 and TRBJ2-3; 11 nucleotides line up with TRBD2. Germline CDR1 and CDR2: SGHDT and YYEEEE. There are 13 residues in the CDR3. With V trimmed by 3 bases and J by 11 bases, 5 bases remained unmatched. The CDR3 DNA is TGTGCCAGCAGCTCGGCTAGCGGGGGGATGCAGTATTTT. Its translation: CASSSASGGMQYF.

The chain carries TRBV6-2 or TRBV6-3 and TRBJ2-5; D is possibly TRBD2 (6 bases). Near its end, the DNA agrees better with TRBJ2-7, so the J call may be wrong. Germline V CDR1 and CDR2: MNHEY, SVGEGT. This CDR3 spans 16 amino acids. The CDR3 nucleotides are TGTGCCAGCAGTTACTCTACGGGAGCAGGGCTTGTCGAGCAGTACTTC. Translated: CASSYSTGAGLVEQYF.

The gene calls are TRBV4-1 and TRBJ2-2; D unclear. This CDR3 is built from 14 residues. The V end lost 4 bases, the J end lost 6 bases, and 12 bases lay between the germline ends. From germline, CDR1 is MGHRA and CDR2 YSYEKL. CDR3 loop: CASSPRPLAGELFF. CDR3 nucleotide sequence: TGCGCCAGCAGCCCCCGCCCGTTGGCCGGGGAGCTGTTTTTT.

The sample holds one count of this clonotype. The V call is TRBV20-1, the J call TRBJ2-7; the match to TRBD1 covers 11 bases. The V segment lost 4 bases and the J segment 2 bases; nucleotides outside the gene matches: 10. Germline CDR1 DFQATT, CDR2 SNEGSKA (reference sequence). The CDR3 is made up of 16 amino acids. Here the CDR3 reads CSAIEIGQGAPYEQYF. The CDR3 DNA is TGCAGTGCTATAGAGATAGGACAGGGGGCTCCCTACGAGCAGTACTTC.

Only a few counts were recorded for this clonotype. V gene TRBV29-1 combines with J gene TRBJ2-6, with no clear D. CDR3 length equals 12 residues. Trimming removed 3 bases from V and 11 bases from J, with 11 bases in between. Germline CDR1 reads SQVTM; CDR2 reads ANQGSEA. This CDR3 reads CSVDDSGYVLTF. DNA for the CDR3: TGCAGCGTTGATGACTCTGGCTACGTCCTGACTTTC.

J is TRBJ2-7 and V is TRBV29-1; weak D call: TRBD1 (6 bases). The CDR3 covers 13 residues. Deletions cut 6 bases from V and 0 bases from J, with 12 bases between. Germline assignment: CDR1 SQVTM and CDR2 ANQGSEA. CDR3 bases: TGCAGCGTCACGACAGGAATCTCCTACGAGCAGTACTTC. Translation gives CSVTTGISYEQYF.

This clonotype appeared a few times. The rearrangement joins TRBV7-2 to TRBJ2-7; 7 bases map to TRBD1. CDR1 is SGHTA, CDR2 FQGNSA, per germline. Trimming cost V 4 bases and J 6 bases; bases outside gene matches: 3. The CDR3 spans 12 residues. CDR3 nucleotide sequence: TGTGCCAGCAGCTCGGACAGGTTCGAGCAGTACTTC. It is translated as CASSSDRFEQYF. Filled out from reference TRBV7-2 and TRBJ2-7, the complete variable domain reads GAGVSQSPSNKVTEKGKDVELRCDPISGHTALYWYRQSLGQGLEFLIYFQGNSAPDKSGLPSDRFSAERTGGSVSTLTIQRTQQEDSAVYLCASSSDRFEQYFGPGTRLTVT.

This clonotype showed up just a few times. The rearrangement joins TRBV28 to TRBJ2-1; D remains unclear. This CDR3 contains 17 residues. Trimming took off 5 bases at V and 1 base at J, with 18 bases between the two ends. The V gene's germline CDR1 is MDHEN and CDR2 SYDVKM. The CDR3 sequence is CASSLLRWTDSYNEQFF. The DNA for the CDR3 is TGTGCCAGCAGTCTCCTCCGCTGGACGGATTCCTACAATGAGCAGTTCTTC. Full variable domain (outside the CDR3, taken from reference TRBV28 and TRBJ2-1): DVKVTQSSRYLVKRTGEKVFLECVQDMDHENMFWYRQDPGLGLRLIYFSYDVKMKEKGDIPEGYSVSREKKERFSLILESASTNQTSMYLCASSLLRWTDSYNEQFFGPGTRLTVL.

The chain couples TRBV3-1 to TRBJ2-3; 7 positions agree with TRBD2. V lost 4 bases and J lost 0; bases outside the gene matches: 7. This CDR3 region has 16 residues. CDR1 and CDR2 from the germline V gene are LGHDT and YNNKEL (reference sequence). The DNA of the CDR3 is TGTGCCAGCAGCCCAACTAGCGATACTAGCACAGATACGCAGTATTTT. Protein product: CASSPTSDTSTDTQYF.

The DNA of the CDR3 is TGTGCCAGCAGCTTACAGGGGGCCACTAACTATGGCTACACCTTC. It yields the protein CASSLQGATNYGYTF. V usage is TRBV7-2 and J usage is TRBJ1-2; 8 bases map to TRBD1. CDR1 is SGHTA, CDR2 FQGNSA, per germline. This CDR3 spans 15 amino acids. Losses at the gene ends were 2 bases for V and 0 bases for J; bases not matched to a gene: 2.

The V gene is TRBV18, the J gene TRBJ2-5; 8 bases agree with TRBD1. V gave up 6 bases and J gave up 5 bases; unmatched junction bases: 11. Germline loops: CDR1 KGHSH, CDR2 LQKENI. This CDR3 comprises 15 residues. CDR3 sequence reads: CASSTGQGAWETQYF. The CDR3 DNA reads TGTGCCAGCTCGACCGGACAGGGCGCGTGGGAGACCCAGTACTTC.

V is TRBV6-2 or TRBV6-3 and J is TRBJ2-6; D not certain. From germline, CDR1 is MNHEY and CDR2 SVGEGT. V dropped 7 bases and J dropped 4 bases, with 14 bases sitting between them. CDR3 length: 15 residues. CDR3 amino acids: CASKGALEGANVLTF. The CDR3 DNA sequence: TGTGCCAGCAAAGGAGCGCTGGAAGGGGCCAACGTCCTGACTTTC.

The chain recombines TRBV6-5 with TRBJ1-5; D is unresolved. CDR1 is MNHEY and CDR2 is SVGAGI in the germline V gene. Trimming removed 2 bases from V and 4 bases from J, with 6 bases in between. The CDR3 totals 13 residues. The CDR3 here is CASSYVKNQPQHF. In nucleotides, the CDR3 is TGTGCCAGCAGTTACGTTAAAAATCAGCCCCAGCATTTT.